These 30 T cell receptor beta chains share one sample of origin, sequenced in a study of blood T cell repertoires in COVID-19 (TCRdb year 2020). The library was made by the immunoSEQ multiplex PCR assay. Sourced from immuneACCESS, this table was stored by TCRdb with only in-frame sequences that have V and J called. A share of the clones is absent; for the studies checked, an unresolved V gene accounts for under half, and the remainder has no known explanation. Recorded for this sample are 150,000 to 200,000 clones; roughly 90% of them occurred a single time. About 1.6% of the sample is in the top ten clones. Sequenced material: peripheral blood. These receptors all stem from a woman aged 50 to 60 with acute or convalescent COVID-19.

The V call is TRBV12-3 or TRBV12-4, the J call TRBJ2-5, with no clear D. V lost 3 bases and J lost 4, with 6 bases in between. The CDR3 totals 12 residues. CDR3 residues: CASSFIRETQYF. CDR3 coding DNA: TGTGCCAGCAGTTTTATCCGAGAGACCCAGTACTTC.

This chain's CDR3 is CASSPGLSYNEQFF. DNA for the CDR3: TGTGCCAGCAGTCCTGGACTGTCCTACAATGAGCAGTTCTTC. The V and J genes are TRBV7-3 and TRBJ2-1; a weak D match, TRBD2 (5 bases). The CDR3 runs 14 residues. Germline V gene lookup returns CDR1 SGHTA and CDR2 FQGTGA. Trimming took off 6 bases at V and 1 base at J, with 10 bases between the two ends.

V gene TRBV27 combines with J gene TRBJ1-2, with D perhaps matching TRBD1 (5 bases). The germline gives CDR1 MNHEY, CDR2 SMNVEV (reference sequence). CDR3 size: 16 residues. V lost 1 base and J 3 bases, leaving 15 bases between the germline ends. This chain's CDR3 is CASSLYSLGGYYGYTF. In DNA, the CDR3 is TGTGCCAGCAGTTTATATTCGTTGGGGGGATACTATGGCTACACCTTC.

V gene TRBV11-2 combines with J gene TRBJ2-7; possibly TRBD1 for D (6 bases). In germline, CDR1 is SGHAT, CDR2 FQNNGV. CDR3 length: 16 amino acids. V was shortened by 7 bases and J by 3 bases, with 22 bases between the two germline ends. CDR3 protein: CASIRVGDTGYYEQYF. DNA of the CDR3: TGTGCCAGCATACGGGTTGGGGACACCGGATACTACGAGCAGTACTTC. The whole variable domain, remainder taken from reference TRBV11-2 and TRBJ2-7, is EAGVAQSPRYKIIEKRQSVAFWCNPISGHATLYWYQQILGQGPKLLIQFQNNGVVDDSQLPKDRFSAERLKGVDSTLKIQPAKLEDSAVYLCASIRVGDTGYYEQYFGPGTRLTVT.

This sequence joins TRBV7-3 and TRBJ2-3; TRBD2 matches 11 bases. Germline CDR1 is SGHTA and CDR2 is FQGTGA. J gave up 3 bases and V 3 bases, and 2 bases lay outside the gene matches. The CDR3 sequence is 15 residues long. The CDR3 sequence is CASSLTSGKTDTQYF. The DNA for the CDR3 is TGTGCCAGCAGCTTGACTAGCGGGAAAACAGATACGCAGTATTTT.

The chain is built from TRBV9 and TRBJ2-3; 9 bases agree with TRBD2. J gave up 6 bases and V 2 bases, and 10 bases lay outside the gene matches. The CDR3 contains 16 residues. Germline lookup yields CDR1 SGDLS and CDR2 YYNGEE. The CDR3: CASSVAGGALDDTQYF. The CDR3 DNA reads as TGTGCCAGCAGCGTGGCGGGAGGGGCCCTTGATGATACGCAGTATTTT.

This chain links TRBV27 with TRBJ1-5; D perhaps matches TRBD1 (6 bases). The V gene lost 0 bases and the J gene lost 7 bases, with 7 bases spanning the gap. Germline V gene sequence: CDR1 MNHEY, CDR2 SMNVEV (reference sequence). The CDR3 has 13 amino acids. CDR3 in amino acids: CASSLSGGQPQHF. The CDR3 nucleotides read TGTGCCAGCAGTTTATCAGGGGGACAGCCCCAGCATTTT.

This chain links TRBV19 with TRBJ1-1; a possible D gene is TRBD1 (6 bases). With 3 bases removed from V and 0 bases from J, the gap between germline ends came to 8 bases. Per the germline V gene, CDR1 is LNHDA and CDR2 is SQIVND (reference sequence). The CDR3 is 14 residues long. CDR3 coding DNA: TGTGCCAGTAGTATTGGACAGATGAACACTGAAGCTTTCTTT. It translates to CASSIGQMNTEAFF.

This clone is a singleton in its sample. The chain employs TRBV5-5 and TRBJ2-3; 10 bases are a match to TRBD2. This CDR3 is built from 16 residues. CDR1 and CDR2 (germline): SGHKS, YYEKEE (reference sequence). V shed 1 base and J 2 bases; nucleotides not matched to a gene: 4. The CDR3 bases are TGTGCCAGCAGCTTGATCACTAGCGGGACCACAGATACGCAGTATTTT. Its protein product is CASSLITSGTTDTQYF.

V is TRBV6-6 and J is TRBJ2-7; D call uncertain. This CDR3 has 15 residues. Trimming removed 3 bases from V and 0 bases from J, with 12 bases in between. Germline values: CDR1 MNHNY, CDR2 SVGAGI (reference sequence). CDR3 sequence (DNA): TGTGCCAGCAGTTATAACTCGAGGTACTCCTACGAGCAGTACTTC. This codes for CASSYNSRYSYEQYF.

The V and J genes are TRBV5-1 and TRBJ1-3; D is uncertain. There are 14 residues in the CDR3. Germline V gene data show CDR1 as SGHRS and CDR2 as YFSETQ. V was clipped by 4 bases and J by 0 bases, with 8 bases between them. The CDR3 reads CASSLLDSGNTIYF. Here the CDR3 DNA reads TGCGCCAGCAGCCTGCTAGACTCTGGAAACACCATATATTTT.

The chain recombines TRBV7-2 with TRBJ1-2, with D maybe TRBD1 (6 bases). Trimming shortened V by 4 bases and J by 7 bases, and 16 bases separated the two germline ends. This CDR3 is 14 amino acids long. Germline V gene data show CDR1 as SGHTA and CDR2 as FQGNSA. Here the CDR3 DNA reads TGTGCCAGCAGCTACAAAGGGGGGGCGAGTGGCTACACCTTC. Amino acid sequence: CASSYKGGASGYTF. The entire variable domain, with the rest obtained from reference TRBV7-2 and TRBJ1-2, is as follows: GAGVSQSPSNKVTEKGKDVELRCDPISGHTALYWYRQSLGQGLEFLIYFQGNSAPDKSGLPSDRFSAERTGGSVSTLTIQRTQQEDSAVYLCASSYKGGASGYTFGSGTRLTVV.

This clone was seen only once. The gene calls are TRBV19 and TRBJ1-1, with 9 bases that match TRBD1. This CDR3 has 15 amino acids. Germline V gives CDR1 LNHDA, CDR2 SQIVND (reference sequence). V dropped 3 bases and J dropped 4; count of bases not matched to a gene: 6. The chain's CDR3 is CASSMGQGRGTEAFF. DNA for the CDR3: TGTGCCAGTAGTATGGGACAGGGACGGGGCACTGAAGCTTTCTTT.

The V call is TRBV7-2, the J call TRBJ2-7; no reliable D call. The germline CDR1 and CDR2 sequences are SGHTA and FQGNSA. The CDR3 runs 16 residues. V lost 6 bases to trimming and J lost 0 bases, with 18 bases between them. Here the CDR3 reads CASSYSGSLSSYEQYF. The CDR3 DNA reads TGTGCCAGCAGTTATTCCGGGTCCCTTAGCTCCTACGAGCAGTACTTC.

This rearrangement joins TRBV29-1 to TRBJ2-7; TRBD2 might be the D (5 bases). Trimming removed 7 bases at V and 0 bases at J, with 16 bases between. The CDR3 is made up of 14 amino acids. The V gene's germline CDR1 is SQVTM and CDR2 ANQGSEA. The CDR3: CSALDASSSYEQYF. The CDR3 DNA sequence: TGCAGCGCTCTTGATGCTAGCTCCTCCTACGAGCAGTACTTC.

This clone has only a few counts. This chain joins TRBV11-2 and TRBJ2-1, with D tentatively TRBD1 (6 bases). Between the trimmed V and J ends, which lost 8 bases and 12 bases, there was a span of 14 bases. Germline values: CDR1 SGHAT, CDR2 FQNNGV. The CDR3 sequence is 11 residues long. CDR3 sequence reads: CASGPQGTQFF. The CDR3 region has the DNA TGTGCCAGCGGTCCACAGGGTACGCAGTTCTTC.

The V and J genes are TRBV5-8 and TRBJ1-2; TRBD1 agrees at 12 bases. This CDR3 region has 15 residues. V lost 4 bases, J lost 6 bases, and 7 bases stayed unmatched. CDR1 and CDR2 (germline): SGHTS, YDEGEE. CDR3 amino acids: CASSPGTGGRDGYTF. CDR3 sequence (DNA): TGTGCCAGCAGCCCCGGGACAGGGGGCAGGGATGGCTACACCTTC.

V gene TRBV5-1 combines with J gene TRBJ2-2; TRBD1 matches at 8 bases. V dropped 3 bases and J dropped 5; count of bases not matched to a gene: 9. The CDR3 runs 16 residues. Germline CDR1 reads SGHRS; CDR2 reads YFSETQ. CDR3 amino acids: CASSSEPGQATGELFF. The CDR3 nucleotides read TGCGCCAGCAGCTCAGAGCCGGGACAGGCGACCGGGGAGCTGTTTTTT.

The V gene is TRBV6-2 or TRBV6-3, the J gene TRBJ2-5; the D gene is possibly TRBD2 (6 bases). Germline-derived CDR1 and CDR2 are MNHEY and SVGEGT. The CDR3 extends over 16 amino acids. The germline V and J ends were trimmed by 0 bases and 4 bases, with 15 bases remaining between them. CDR3 in amino acids: CASSYSLRGSGETQYF. The CDR3 bases are TGTGCCAGCAGTTACTCGTTGCGGGGCAGTGGAGAGACCCAGTACTTC.

The genes are TRBV19 and TRBJ1-1, with D perhaps matching TRBD1 (6 bases). The V gene lost 5 bases and the J gene lost 5 bases, with 18 bases spanning the gap. The V gene's germline CDR1 is LNHDA and CDR2 SQIVND (reference sequence). This CDR3 has 15 residues. The CDR3 protein is CASSQWTALGTEAFF. CDR3 in DNA: TGTGCCAGTAGTCAGTGGACAGCCCTGGGAACTGAAGCTTTCTTT.

This rearrangement joins TRBV5-1 to TRBJ1-5; D unclear. CDR3 length: 15 residues. Germline CDR1 SGHRS, CDR2 YFSETQ. With 4 bases removed from V and 1 base from J, the gap between germline ends came to 12 bases. CDR3 sequence reads: CASSPEPGSNQPQHF. The CDR3 DNA reads TGCGCCAGCAGCCCGGAGCCGGGAAGCAATCAGCCCCAGCATTTT.

This clone appeared once. The chain recombines TRBV27 with TRBJ1-1; D is possibly TRBD1 (6 bases). The CDR3 loop spans 13 amino acids. V shed 5 bases and J shed 1 base, with 8 bases lying between them. Germline V CDR1 and CDR2: MNHEY, SMNVEV (reference sequence). The CDR3 DNA reads as TGTGCCAGCAGTGGGACAAGGAACACTGAAGCTTTCTTT. It specifies CASSGTRNTEAFF.

This clone was observed once. V and J are TRBV7-2 and TRBJ1-6; D ambiguous. Trimming shortened V by 3 bases and J by 10 bases, and 13 bases separated the two germline ends. Germline V gene data show CDR1 as SGHTA and CDR2 as FQGNSA. The CDR3 totals 14 residues. The CDR3 DNA is TGTGCCAGCAGCTTCTTTGTTGGAGAGTCACCCCTCCACTTT. It is translated as CASSFFVGESPLHF. Full variable domain (missing parts from reference TRBV7-2 and TRBJ1-6): GAGVSQSPSNKVTEKGKDVELRCDPISGHTALYWYRQSLGQGLEFLIYFQGNSAPDKSGLPSDRFSAERTGGSVSTLTIQRTQQEDSAVYLCASSFFVGESPLHFGNGTRLTVT.

This clone appeared a single time. The chain joins TRBV6-5 to TRBJ2-5, with 7 bases identical to TRBD1. The junction had 3 bases not matched to a gene; V was cut back by 10 bases and J by 4 bases. Germline V gene data show CDR1 as MNHEY and CDR2 as SVGAGI. The CDR3 consists of 11 residues. The CDR3 sequence is CATWDRETQYF. In nucleotides, the CDR3 is TGTGCCACCTGGGACAGAGAGACCCAGTACTTC.

The rearrangement uses TRBV29-1 and TRBJ1-1, with a tentative D call TRBD1 (6 bases). V lost 4 bases to trimming and J lost 4 bases, with 10 bases between them. The length of the CDR3 is 12 residues. Germline values: CDR1 SQVTM, CDR2 ANQGSEA. CDR3 in amino acids: CSVVTGSTEAFF. In nucleotides, the CDR3 is TGCAGCGTTGTCACAGGGAGCACTGAAGCTTTCTTT.

This chain uses TRBV20-1 with TRBJ1-2; D is undetermined. CDR1 is DFQATT, CDR2 SNEGSKA, per germline (reference sequence). V was pared by 3 bases and J by 1 base, with 15 bases between. CDR3 length: 15 amino acids. For the CDR3, the DNA is TGCAGTGCTAGTTTGGAAGCGAGGGTTAACTATGGCTACACCTTC. Translation gives CSASLEARVNYGYTF.

The V and J genes are TRBV27 and TRBJ1-1, with 11 bases that match TRBD1. The junction had 7 bases not matched to a gene; V was cut back by 4 bases and J by 3 bases. This CDR3 contains 16 residues. Germline V gives CDR1 MNHEY, CDR2 SMNVEV (reference sequence). As DNA, the CDR3 is TGTGCCAGCAGTTCTCGGACAGGGGGCGCATACACTGAAGCTTTCTTT. It specifies CASSSRTGGAYTEAFF.

Worth noting for this clone: The same CDR3 also results from other DNA sequences found in this sample. The chain has TRBV6-6 and TRBJ1-2; TRBD1 agrees at 8 bases. V was pared by 6 bases and J by 4 bases, with 7 bases of the junction left unmatched. Germline loops: CDR1 MNHNY, CDR2 SVGAGI (reference sequence). This CDR3 spans 14 amino acids. CDR3 sequence (DNA): TGTGCCAGCAGCCCCGGACAGGGAACCTATGGCTACACCTTC. It is translated as CASSPGQGTYGYTF.

The chain couples TRBV7-2 to TRBJ1-2, with 11 bases fitting TRBD1. Looked up from germline, CDR1 is SGHTA and CDR2 is FQGNSA. After removal of 4 bases from V and 2 bases from J, the junction contained 6 bases not matched to a gene. The CDR3 runs 16 residues. CDR3 DNA sequence: TGTGCCAGCAGCTCCTCACGGGACAGGGGGAACTATGGCTACACCTTC. Translating it yields CASSSSRDRGNYGYTF.

This chain uses TRBV5-4 with TRBJ1-6; TRBD1 agrees at 9 bases. J lost 7 bases, V lost 10 bases, and 9 bases had no gene match. The CDR3 covers 14 residues. Germline CDR1 reads SGHNT; CDR2 reads YYREEE (reference sequence). CDR3 region: CAVEPGQGNSPLHF. The DNA of the CDR3 is TGTGCCGTAGAACCGGGACAGGGAAATTCACCCCTCCACTTT. Full variable domain (rest looked up from reference TRBV5-4 and TRBJ1-6): ETGVTQSPTHLIKTRGQQVTLRCSSQSGHNTVSWYQQALGQGPQFIFQYYREEENGRGNFPPRFSGLQFPNYSSELNVNALELDDSALYLCAVEPGQGNSPLHFGNGTRLTVT.